These 24 T cell receptor beta chains were sequenced from one sample in a study of T cell clusters in autoimmune cytopenias. TRB rearrangements were amplified by touch-down multiplex PCR with mixed TRB-A/B primers. TCRdb re-called the multiplex PCR reads and shows each CDR3 protein once, DNA omitted. Its table records 6,000 to 9,000 distinct CDR3 sequences. Each sample's input was around 270 ng genomic DNA, 38,000 or so genome equivalents. Sequenced sample: peripheral blood. The receptors originated from a human donor with an autoimmune cytopenia or autoimmune hepatitis (not recorded which).

The gene calls are TRBV6-1 and TRBJ2-5; TCRdb names TRBD1, which stays unverified in the absence of DNA. Germline lookup yields CDR1 MNHNS and CDR2 SASEGT. The CDR3 is 13 amino acids. The CDR3 protein is CASSPQGEGTQYF.

V gene TRBV27 combines with J gene TRBJ2-5. The CDR3 has 15 residues. CDR1 MNHEY and CDR2 SMNVEV come from the germline V gene (reference sequence). The CDR3: CASQGSPNLQETQYF.

The V and J genes are TRBV6-1 and TRBJ2-7; TCRdb's assignment of TRBD1 cannot be checked, as there is no DNA. The CDR3 has 14 amino acids. The V gene's germline CDR1 is MNHNS and CDR2 SASEGT. The CDR3 reads CASSESGRVYEQYF.

The chain joins TRBV6-5 to TRBJ2-1; the D call from TCRdb, TRBD1, cannot be confirmed without DNA. The CDR3 is 14 residues long. From germline, CDR1 is MNHEY and CDR2 SVGAGI. The CDR3 reads CASSPTVGYGKQFF.

The V gene is TRBV19, the J gene TRBJ1-1. The CDR3 extends over 13 amino acids. Germline V CDR1 and CDR2: LNHDA, SQIVND (reference sequence). The CDR3: CASYKNMNTEAFF.

Its frequency marks this clonotype as medium-sized. This CDR3 reads CASSLVQGFEQYF. The chain recombines TRBV11-1 with TRBJ2-7; TCRdb's D gene call, TRBD1, goes unchecked for lack of DNA. Germline values: CDR1 SGHAT, CDR2 FQDESV (reference sequence). The CDR3 loop spans 13 amino acids.

The V call is TRBV18, the J call TRBJ1-4; the D call from TCRdb, TRBD1, cannot be confirmed without DNA. The CDR3 totals 16 residues. CDR1 is KGHSH and CDR2 is LQKENI in the germline V gene. The CDR3 protein is CASSSKMGPVGEKLFF.

This chain links TRBV6-1 with TRBJ1-5. Looked up from germline, CDR1 is MNHNS and CDR2 is SASEGT. The CDR3 has 14 amino acids. CDR3 region: CATIQFPSNQPQHF.

By frequency, this clonotype registers medium-sized. The V gene is TRBV29-1, the J gene TRBJ2-5. Germline CDR1 SQVTM, CDR2 ANQGSEA. The CDR3 is made up of 11 amino acids. CDR3 region: CSVYEQETQYF.

This clonotype is identified as medium-sized from frequency. This chain joins TRBV19 and TRBJ1-5; no DNA is available, so the TRBD1 call from TCRdb remains unchecked. CDR1 LNHDA and CDR2 SQIVND come from the germline V gene (reference sequence). The CDR3 is 13 residues long. The CDR3 region is CASSQAGAQPQHF.

The rearrangement joins TRBV18 to TRBJ2-5; TCRdb returns TRBD2, unconfirmable since there is no DNA. The CDR3 consists of 16 residues. Per the germline V gene, CDR1 is KGHSH and CDR2 is LQKENI. This CDR3 is CASSRTSGRAEETQYF.

The chain couples TRBV10-3 to TRBJ2-2; without DNA, the TCRdb call of TRBD1 cannot be checked. This CDR3 is 16 amino acids long. Germline V gene lookup returns CDR1 ENHRY and CDR2 SYGVKD. The CDR3 sequence: CAISDRNYRVDGELFF.

The CDR3: CASSLGGGGKYNEQFF. The V and J genes are TRBV5-4 and TRBJ2-1; TCRdb's D gene call, TRBD1, goes unchecked for lack of DNA. CDR1 and CDR2 (germline): SGHNT, YYREEE (reference sequence). The CDR3 contains 16 residues.

The chain recombines TRBV6-5 with TRBJ2-1; checking the TCRdb D call of TRBD1 is not possible without DNA. Germline assignment: CDR1 MNHEY and CDR2 SVGAGI. The CDR3 runs to 14 residues. The CDR3: CASSYGTGANEQFF.

The chain joins TRBV12-3 or TRBV12-4 to TRBJ2-3; without DNA, the TCRdb call of TRBD1 cannot be checked. The CDR3 loop spans 11 amino acids. The CDR3 region is CASTQSDTQYF.

This clonotype is medium-sized (0.01 to 0.1%) by frequency. The CDR3 spells CASSLQGTSGNTIYF. The chain joins TRBV11-1 to TRBJ1-3; the D call of TRBD1 rests on TCRdb alone, since no DNA is present to check it. The CDR3 spans 15 residues. Germline V gene lookup returns CDR1 SGHAT and CDR2 FQDESV (reference sequence).

The chain is built from TRBV5-4 and TRBJ1-5; the D gene TCRdb calls, TRBD1, cannot be checked with no DNA. The CDR3 sequence is 14 residues long. The germline V gene encodes CDR1 SGHNT and CDR2 YYREEE (reference sequence). CDR3 sequence: CVSSGTARNQPQHF.

The V gene is TRBV5-4, the J gene TRBJ1-2; the TRBD1 assignment by TCRdb is unverifiable without DNA. This CDR3 comprises 13 residues. Germline CDR1 reads SGHNT; CDR2 reads YYREEE (reference sequence). CDR3 protein: CASSPPTGSGYTF. Combining the CDR3 with reference TRBV5-4 and TRBJ1-2 gives the whole variable domain ETGVTQSPTHLIKTRGQQVTLRCSSQSGHNTVSWYQQALGQGPQFIFQYYREEENGRGNFPPRFSGLQFPNYSSELNVNALELDDSALYLCASSPPTGSGYTFGSGTRLTVV.

The V and J genes are TRBV12-3 or TRBV12-4 and TRBJ2-5; TCRdb calls TRBD1, which cannot be checked without DNA. The CDR3 totals 14 residues. CDR3 loop: CASSRQSRQETQYF.

This clonotype is labeled medium-sized based on frequency. The V and J genes are TRBV11-1 and TRBJ2-2; TCRdb designates TRBD1, a call that cannot be tested without DNA. Germline V CDR1 and CDR2: SGHAT, FQDESV (reference sequence). The length of the CDR3 is 15 residues. CDR3 sequence: CASRPGPTNTGELFF.

The CDR3 is CASSLDGNIQYF. The chain uses TRBV12-3 or TRBV12-4 and TRBJ2-4. The CDR3 is 12 residues long.

The chain combines TRBV6-5 with TRBJ2-7; TCRdb returns TRBD2, unconfirmable since there is no DNA. Germline-derived CDR1 and CDR2 are MNHEY and SVGAGI. The CDR3 runs 12 residues. CDR3 amino acids: CASSDYTYEQYF.

This clonotype is medium-sized by frequency. V gene TRBV27 combines with J gene TRBJ2-1; TCRdb returns TRBD2, unconfirmable since there is no DNA. Germline V CDR1 and CDR2: MNHEY, SMNVEV (reference sequence). This CDR3 has 14 residues. The CDR3 loop is CASSSRRAQDEQFF.

This clonotype counts as medium-sized (0.01 to 0.1%) by frequency. This rearrangement joins TRBV6-6 to TRBJ2-2. The germline V gene encodes CDR1 MNHNY and CDR2 SVGAGI (reference sequence). The CDR3 is 12 residues long. The CDR3: CASSLNTGELFF.